This TCR beta chain emerged from a study of blood T cell repertoires in COVID-19. Study information: COVID-19 samples from acute and convalescent phases originated in the United States, Italy and Spain.

The CDR3 runs to 12 residues. Germline CDR1 and CDR2: SGHRS and YFSETQ. V was cut by 6 bases and J by 7 bases, with 13 bases left in between. The authors' processing: By means of reference gene primer amplification, nucleated cell counts were estimated. TCRdb keeps only in-frame clones here, not all; method: immunoSEQ multiplex PCR. V and J calls and clone size are given by that table; D and trimming were obtained from the DNA. The data show 470,000 or so clones, roughly 90% seen once. Sequenced: peripheral blood. The clonotype originates from a woman aged 25-40 years with acute or convalescent COVID-19. The J gene is TRBJ1-2, the V gene TRBV5-1; D perhaps matches TRBD1 (5 bases). CDR3 sequence reads: CASKQGPGGYTF. In DNA, the CDR3 is TGCGCCAGCAAGCAGGGTCCTGGTGGCTACACCTTC.